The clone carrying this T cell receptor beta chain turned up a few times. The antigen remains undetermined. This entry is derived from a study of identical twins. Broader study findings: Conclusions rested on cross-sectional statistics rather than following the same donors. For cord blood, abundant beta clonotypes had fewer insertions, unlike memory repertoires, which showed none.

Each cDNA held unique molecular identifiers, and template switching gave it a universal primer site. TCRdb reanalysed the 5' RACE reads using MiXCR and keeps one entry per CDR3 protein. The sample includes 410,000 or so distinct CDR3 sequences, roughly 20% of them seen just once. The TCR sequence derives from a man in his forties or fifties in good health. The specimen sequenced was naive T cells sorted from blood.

DNA of the CDR3: TGCAGTGCCAAGGAGGGACAGGCGAATTCACCCCTCCACTTT. It codes for CSAKEGQANSPLHF. The chain combines TRBV20-1 with TRBJ1-6, with 8 bases aligning to TRBD1. V shed 6 bases, J shed 7 bases, and the junction held 8 bases outside the gene matches. The germline V gene encodes CDR1 DFQATT and CDR2 SNEGSKA (reference sequence). This CDR3 has 14 residues.